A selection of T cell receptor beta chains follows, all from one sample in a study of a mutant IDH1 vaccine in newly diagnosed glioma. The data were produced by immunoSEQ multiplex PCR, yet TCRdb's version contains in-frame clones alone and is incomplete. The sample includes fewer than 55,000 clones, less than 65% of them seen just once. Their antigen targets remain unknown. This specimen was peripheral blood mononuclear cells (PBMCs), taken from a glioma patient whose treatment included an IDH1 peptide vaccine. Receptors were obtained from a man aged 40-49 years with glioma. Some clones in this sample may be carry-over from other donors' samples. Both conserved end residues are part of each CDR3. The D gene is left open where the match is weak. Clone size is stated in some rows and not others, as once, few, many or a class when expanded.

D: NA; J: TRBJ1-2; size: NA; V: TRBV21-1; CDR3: CASSQGAAYGYTF; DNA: TGTGCCAGCAGCCAGGGGGCGGCCTATGGCTACACCTTC
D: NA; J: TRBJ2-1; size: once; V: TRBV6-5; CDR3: CASSYYPGATYNEQFF; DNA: TGTGCCAGCAGTTACTATCCGGGGGCCACTTACAATGAGCAGTTCTTC
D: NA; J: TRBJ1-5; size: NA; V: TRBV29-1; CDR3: CSVLEANNQPQHF; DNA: TGCAGCGTTCTAGAGGCGAACAATCAGCCCCAGCATTTT
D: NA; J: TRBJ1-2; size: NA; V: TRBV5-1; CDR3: CASSLDGGYTF; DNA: TGCGCCAGCAGCTTGGACGGTGGCTACACCTTC
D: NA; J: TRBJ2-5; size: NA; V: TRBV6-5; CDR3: CASSYSSSRETQYF; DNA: TGTGCCAGCAGTTACTCGTCTAGTCGCGAGACCCAGTACTTC
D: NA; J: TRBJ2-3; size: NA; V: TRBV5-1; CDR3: CASSLGSPQDTQYF; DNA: TGCGCCAGCAGCTTGGGCTCTCCCCAAGATACGCAGTATTTT
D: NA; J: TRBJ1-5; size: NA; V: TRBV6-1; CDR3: CASREIGAQPQHF; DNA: TGTGCCAGCAGGGAAATAGGGGCTCAGCCCCAGCATTTT
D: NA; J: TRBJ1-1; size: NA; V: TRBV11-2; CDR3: CASSVIGATEAFF; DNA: TGTGCCAGCAGCGTTATAGGAGCCACTGAAGCTTTCTTT
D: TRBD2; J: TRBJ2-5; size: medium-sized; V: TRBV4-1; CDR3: CASSQDPGGQETQYF; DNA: TGCGCCAGCAGCCAAGATCCGGGGGGACAAGAGACCCAGTACTTC
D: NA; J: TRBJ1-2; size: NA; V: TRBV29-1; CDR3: CSGLEGLGYTF; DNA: TGCAGCGGTTTGGAGGGGTTGGGCTACACCTTC
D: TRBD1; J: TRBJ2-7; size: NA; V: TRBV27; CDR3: CASRPARQGAQEQYF; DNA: TGTGCCAGCAGGCCAGCCCGACAGGGGGCGCAGGAGCAGTACTTC
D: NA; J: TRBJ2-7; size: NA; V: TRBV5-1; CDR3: CASSGKYEQYF; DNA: TGCGCCAGCTCTGGGAAATACGAGCAGTACTTC
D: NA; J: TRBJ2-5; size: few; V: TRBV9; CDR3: CASSVDGQGGKTQYF; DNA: TGTGCCAGCAGCGTAGACGGCCAGGGGGGAAAGACCCAGTACTTC
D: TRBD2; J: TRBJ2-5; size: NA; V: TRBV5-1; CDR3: CASSLGGGRETQYF; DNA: TGCGCCAGCAGCTTGGGCGGGGGAAGGGAGACCCAGTACTTC
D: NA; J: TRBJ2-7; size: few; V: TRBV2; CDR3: CASSERSYEQYF; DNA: TGTGCCAGCAGTGAAAGGAGTTACGAGCAGTACTTC
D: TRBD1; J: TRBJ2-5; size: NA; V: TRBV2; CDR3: CASRTGGFQETQYF; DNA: TGTGCCAGCAGGACAGGGGGATTTCAAGAGACCCAGTACTTC
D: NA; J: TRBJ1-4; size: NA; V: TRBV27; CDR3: CASTRTGGGEKLFF; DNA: TGTGCCAGCACCCGGACGGGTGGAGGGGAAAAACTGTTTTTT
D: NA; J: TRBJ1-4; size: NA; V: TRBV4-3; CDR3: CASSQEIMLGRAEKLFF; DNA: TGCGCCAGCAGCCAAGAAATAATGCTAGGTCGGGCGGAAAAACTGTTTTTT
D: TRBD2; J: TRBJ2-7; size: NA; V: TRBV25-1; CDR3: CASSDPGTSGGVYEQYF; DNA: TGTGCCAGCAGTGACCCCGGGACTAGCGGGGGAGTCTACGAGCAGTACTTC
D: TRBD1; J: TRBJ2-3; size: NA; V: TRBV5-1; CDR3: CASKKGQGAADTQYF; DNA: TGCGCCAGCAAAAAAGGACAGGGGGCGGCAGATACGCAGTATTTT
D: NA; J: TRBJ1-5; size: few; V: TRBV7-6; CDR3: CASSLASGGPQHF; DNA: TGTGCCAGCAGCTTAGCCAGCGGTGGGCCCCAGCATTTT
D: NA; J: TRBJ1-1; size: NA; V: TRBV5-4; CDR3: CASSLVIGGPNTEAFF; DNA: TGTGCCAGCAGCCTAGTTATAGGGGGACCGAACACTGAAGCTTTCTTT
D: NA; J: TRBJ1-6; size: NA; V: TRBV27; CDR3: CASSSLGAGNSPLHF; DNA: TGTGCCAGCAGCTCGTTGGGGGCAGGGAATTCACCCCTCCACTTT
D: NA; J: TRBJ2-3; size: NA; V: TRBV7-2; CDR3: CASSPFSDTQYF; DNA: TGTGCCAGCAGCCCCTTCTCAGATACGCAGTATTTT
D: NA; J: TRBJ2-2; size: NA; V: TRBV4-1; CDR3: CASSQGSKGTGELFF; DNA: TGCGCCAGCAGCCAAGGGAGCAAGGGGACCGGGGAGCTGTTTTTT
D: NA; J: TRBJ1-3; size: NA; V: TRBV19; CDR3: CASSLTSMLSGNTIYF; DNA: TGTGCCAGTAGCCTTACATCGATGCTATCTGGAAACACCATATATTTT
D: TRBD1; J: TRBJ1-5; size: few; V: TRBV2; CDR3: CASRLTGGNQPQHF; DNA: TGTGCCAGCAGGCTGACAGGGGGTAATCAGCCCCAGCATTTT
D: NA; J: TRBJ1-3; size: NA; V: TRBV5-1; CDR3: CASSLRFMDSGNTIYF; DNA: TGCGCCAGCAGCTTGCGATTTATGGACTCTGGAAACACCATATATTTT
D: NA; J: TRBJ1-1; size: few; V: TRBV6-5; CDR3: CASSPGQNTEAFF; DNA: TGTGCCAGCAGCCCCGGGCAGAACACTGAAGCTTTCTTT
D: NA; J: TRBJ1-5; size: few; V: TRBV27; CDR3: CASSSGGGNQPQHF; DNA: TGTGCCAGCAGTTCCGGTGGGGGCAATCAGCCCCAGCATTTT
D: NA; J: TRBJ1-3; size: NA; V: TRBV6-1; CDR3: CASIFVGGNTIYF; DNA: TGTGCCAGCATTTTTGTCGGTGGAAACACCATATATTTT
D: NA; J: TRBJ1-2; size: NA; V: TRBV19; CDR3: CASSMGSWVGYGYTF; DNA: TGTGCCAGTAGTATGGGATCCTGGGTGGGATATGGCTACACCTTC
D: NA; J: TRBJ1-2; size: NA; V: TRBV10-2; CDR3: CASTGGQNYGYTF; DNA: TGCGCCAGCACCGGCGGACAGAACTATGGCTACACCTTC
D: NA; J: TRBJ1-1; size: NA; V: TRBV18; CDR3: CASSPGGGGRTEAFF; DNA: TGTGCCAGCTCACCAGGGGGGGGCGGTCGAACTGAAGCTTTCTTT
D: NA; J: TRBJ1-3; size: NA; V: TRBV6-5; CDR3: CAVRTPGRGNTIYF; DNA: TGTGCCGTTAGGACCCCGGGGAGAGGAAACACCATATATTTT
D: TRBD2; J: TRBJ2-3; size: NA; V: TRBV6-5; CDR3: CASSSGLAGTQYF; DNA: TGTGCCAGCAGTTCGGGACTAGCGGGTACGCAGTATTTT
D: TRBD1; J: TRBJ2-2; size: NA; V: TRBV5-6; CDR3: CASRRSGTVADGELFF; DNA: TGTGCCAGCAGGCGTTCCGGGACAGTTGCCGACGGGGAGCTGTTTTTT
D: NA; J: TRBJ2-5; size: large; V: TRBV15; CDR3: CATSEVAGETQYF; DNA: TGTGCCACCAGCGAGGTGGCAGGAGAGACCCAGTACTTC
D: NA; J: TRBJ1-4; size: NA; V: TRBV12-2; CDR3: CASRLGGGTIEKLFF; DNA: TGTGCAAGTCGCTTAGGCGGGGGAACTATTGAAAAACTGTTTTTT
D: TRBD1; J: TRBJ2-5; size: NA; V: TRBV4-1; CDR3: CASSLGQQETQYF; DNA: TGCGCCAGCAGCTTGGGACAGCAAGAGACCCAGTACTTC
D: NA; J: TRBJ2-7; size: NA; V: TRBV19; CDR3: CASSPGTQTTYEQYF; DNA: TGTGCCAGTAGCCCCGGGACCCAGACTACCTACGAGCAGTACTTC
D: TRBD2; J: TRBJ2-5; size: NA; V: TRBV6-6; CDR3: CASSYDFSGGGETQYF; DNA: TGTGCCAGCAGTTATGATTTTAGCGGGGGGGGCGAGACCCAGTACTTC
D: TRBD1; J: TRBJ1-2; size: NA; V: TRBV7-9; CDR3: CASSLSTGGVGYGYTF; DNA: TGTGCCAGCAGCTTAAGCACAGGGGGCGTGGGCTATGGCTACACCTTC
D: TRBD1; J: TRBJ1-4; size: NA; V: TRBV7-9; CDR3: CASSFPAGGTGGSEKLFF; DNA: TGTGCCAGCAGCTTCCCGGCGGGGGGGACAGGAGGGAGTGAAAAACTGTTTTTT
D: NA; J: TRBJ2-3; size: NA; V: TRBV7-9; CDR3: CASSQGSLGTTDTQYF; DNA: TGTGCCAGCAGCCAGGGTTCCCTGGGGACCACAGATACGCAGTATTTT
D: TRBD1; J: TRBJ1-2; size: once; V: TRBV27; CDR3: CASRRQGVGDGYTF; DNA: TGTGCCAGCAGGAGACAGGGGGTAGGGGATGGCTACACCTTC
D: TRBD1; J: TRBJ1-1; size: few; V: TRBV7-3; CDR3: CASSLGGTGGSNTEAFF; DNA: TGTGCCAGCAGCTTAGGGGGGACAGGGGGGTCGAACACTGAAGCTTTCTTT
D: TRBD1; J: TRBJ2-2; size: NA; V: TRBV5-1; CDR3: CASSRDRGTGELFF; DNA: TGCGCCAGCAGCCGGGACAGGGGAACCGGGGAGCTGTTTTTT
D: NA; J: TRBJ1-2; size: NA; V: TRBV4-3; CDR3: CASSQEWGRSEGYTF; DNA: TGCGCCAGCAGCCAAGAGTGGGGGCGCTCGGAGGGCTACACCTTC
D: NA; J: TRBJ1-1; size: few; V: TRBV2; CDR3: CASSALEGDTEAFF; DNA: TGTGCCAGCAGTGCTTTGGAGGGGGACACTGAAGCTTTCTTT
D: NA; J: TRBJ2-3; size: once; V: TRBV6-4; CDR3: CASSDSPGGTDTQYF; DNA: TGTGCCAGCAGTGACTCCCCAGGGGGCACAGATACGCAGTATTTT
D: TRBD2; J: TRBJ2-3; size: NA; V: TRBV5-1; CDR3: CASSLLGLAGGGDTQYF; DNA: TGCGCCAGCAGCTTGTTGGGTCTAGCGGGGGGCGGAGATACGCAGTATTTT